These T cell receptor beta chains were read from a single sample in a study of T cells in Graves' hyperthyroidism and ophthalmopathy. TCRdb independently ran MiXCR on the multiplex PCR reads; one entry per CDR3 protein. Here the sample spans fewer than 700,000 distinct CDR3 sequences, around 15% being singletons. The material sequenced was blood. These receptors all come from a woman between 25 and 40 years old with Graves' hyperthyroidism. CDR3s include the opening cysteine and the closing phenylalanine or tryptophan. A D gene is named only where the DNA matches it firmly.

cdr3_aa,v_call,d_call
CASGLSYSAGVDYEQYF,TRBV12-5,TRBD2
CASSETRMGAKNEQFF,TRBV7-8,-
CASSLTLAGGNEQSF,TRBV11-2,TRBD2
CASNSETSGMLKTQYF,TRBV9,TRBD2
CSARPGLANNEQFF,TRBV20-1,TRBD2
CASSQDRLDLWEQYF,TRBV4-1,-
CGAREYSGGTGELFF,TRBV20-1,TRBD2
CASSPDTSGSMAGEQFF,TRBV18,TRBD2
CASSFLAGVTGELFF,TRBV12-3/TRBV12-4,TRBD2
CASSYGQATGELFF,TRBV6-5,TRBD1
CATEGLGEIENPYGYTF,TRBV24-1,-
CAISGTRDRLFTDTQYF,TRBV10-3,-
CSASVRVAGMIDQPQHF,TRBV20-1,-
CASREANYGYTF,TRBV6-2/TRBV6-3,-
CASNLAGGEEQYF,TRBV6-1,TRBD2
CASNPTGGNRFF,TRBV12-3/TRBV12-4,TRBD1
CASSYRAGEQYF,TRBV6-6,-